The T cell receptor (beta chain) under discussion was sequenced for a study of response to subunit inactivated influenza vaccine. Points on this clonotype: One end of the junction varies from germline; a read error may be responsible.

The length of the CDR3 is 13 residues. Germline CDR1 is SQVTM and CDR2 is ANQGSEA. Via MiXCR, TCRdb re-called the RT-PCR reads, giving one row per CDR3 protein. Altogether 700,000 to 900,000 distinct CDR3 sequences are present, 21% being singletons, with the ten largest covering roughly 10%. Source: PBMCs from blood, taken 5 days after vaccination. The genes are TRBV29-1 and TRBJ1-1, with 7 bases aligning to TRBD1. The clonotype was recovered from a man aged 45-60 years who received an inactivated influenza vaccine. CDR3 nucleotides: TGCAGCGCCCCCGGACAGGCGAACTCTGAAGCTTTCTTT. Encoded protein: CSAPGQANSEAFF. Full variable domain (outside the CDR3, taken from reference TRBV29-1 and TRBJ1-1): SAVISQKPSRDICQRGTSLTIQCQVDSQVTMMFWYRQQPGQSLTLIATANQGSEATYESGFVIDKFPISRPNLTFSTLTVSNMSPEDSSIYLCSAPGQANSEAFFGQGTRLTVV.